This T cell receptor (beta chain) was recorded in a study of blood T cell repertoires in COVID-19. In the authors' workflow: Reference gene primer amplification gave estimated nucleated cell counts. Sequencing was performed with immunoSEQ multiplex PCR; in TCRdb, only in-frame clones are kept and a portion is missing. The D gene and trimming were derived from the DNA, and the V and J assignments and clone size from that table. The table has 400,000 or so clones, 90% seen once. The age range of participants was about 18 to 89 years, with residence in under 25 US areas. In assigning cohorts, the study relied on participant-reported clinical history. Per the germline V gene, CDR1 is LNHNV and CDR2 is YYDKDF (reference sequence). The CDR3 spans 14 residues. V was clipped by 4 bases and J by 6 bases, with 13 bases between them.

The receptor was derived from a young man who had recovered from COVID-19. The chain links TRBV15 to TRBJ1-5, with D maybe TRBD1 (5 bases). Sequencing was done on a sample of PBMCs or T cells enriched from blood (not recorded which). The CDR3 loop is CATSKSAGFQPQHF. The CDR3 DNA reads TGTGCCACCAGCAAATCGGCAGGGTTTCAGCCCCAGCATTTT.